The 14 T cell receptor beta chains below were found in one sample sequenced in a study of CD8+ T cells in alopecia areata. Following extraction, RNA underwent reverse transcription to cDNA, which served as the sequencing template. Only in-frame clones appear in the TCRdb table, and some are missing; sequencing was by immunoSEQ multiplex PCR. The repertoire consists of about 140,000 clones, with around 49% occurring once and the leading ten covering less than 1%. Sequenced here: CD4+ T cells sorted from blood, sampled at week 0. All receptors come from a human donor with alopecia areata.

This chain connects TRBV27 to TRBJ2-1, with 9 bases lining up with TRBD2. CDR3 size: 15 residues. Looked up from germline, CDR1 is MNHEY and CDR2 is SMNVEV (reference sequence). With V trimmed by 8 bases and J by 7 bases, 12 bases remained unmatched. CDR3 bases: TGTGCCAGCGGACGTGGGGCTAGCGGGAAGAATGAGCAGTTCTTC. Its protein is CASGRGASGKNEQFF.

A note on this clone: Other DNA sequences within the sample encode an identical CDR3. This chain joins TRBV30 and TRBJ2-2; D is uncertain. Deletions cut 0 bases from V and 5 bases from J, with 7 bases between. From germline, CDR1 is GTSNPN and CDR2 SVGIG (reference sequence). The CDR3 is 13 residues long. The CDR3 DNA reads TGTGCCTGGAGTGTACAAGGGACCGGGGAGCTGTTTTTT. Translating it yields CAWSVQGTGELFF.

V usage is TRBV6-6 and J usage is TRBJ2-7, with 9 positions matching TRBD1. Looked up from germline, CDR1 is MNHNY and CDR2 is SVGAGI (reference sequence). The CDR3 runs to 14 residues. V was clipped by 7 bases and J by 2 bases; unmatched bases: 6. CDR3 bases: TGTGCCAGCACCCTCGGACAGGGGCCCTACGAGCAGTACTTC. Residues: CASTLGQGPYEQYF.

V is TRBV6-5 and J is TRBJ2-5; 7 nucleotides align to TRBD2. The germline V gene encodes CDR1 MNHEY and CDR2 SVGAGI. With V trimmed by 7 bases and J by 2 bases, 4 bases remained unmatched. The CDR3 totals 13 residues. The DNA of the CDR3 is TGTGCCAGCACCCCTAGCGGACAAGAGACCCAGTACTTC. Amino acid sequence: CASTPSGQETQYF.

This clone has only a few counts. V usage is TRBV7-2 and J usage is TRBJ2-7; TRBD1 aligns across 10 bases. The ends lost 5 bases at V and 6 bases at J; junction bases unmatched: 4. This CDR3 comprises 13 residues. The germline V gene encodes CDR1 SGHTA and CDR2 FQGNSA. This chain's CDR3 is CASSTWDRGEQYF. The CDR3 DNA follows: TGTGCCAGCAGCACCTGGGACAGGGGCGAGCAGTACTTC. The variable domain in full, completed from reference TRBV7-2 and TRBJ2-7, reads GAGVSQSPSNKVTEKGKDVELRCDPISGHTALYWYRQSLGQGLEFLIYFQGNSAPDKSGLPSDRFSAERTGGSVSTLTIQRTQQEDSAVYLCASSTWDRGEQYFGPGTRLTVT.

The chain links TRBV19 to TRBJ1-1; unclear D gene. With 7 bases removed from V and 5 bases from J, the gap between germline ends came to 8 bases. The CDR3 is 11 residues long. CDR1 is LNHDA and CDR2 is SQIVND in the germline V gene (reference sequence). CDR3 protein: CASIGETEAFF. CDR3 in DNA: TGTGCCAGTATTGGCGAAACTGAAGCTTTCTTT. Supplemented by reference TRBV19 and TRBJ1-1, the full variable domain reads DGGITQSPKYLFRKEGQNVTLSCEQNLNHDAMYWYRQDPGQGLRLIYYSQIVNDFQKGDIAEGYSVSREKKESFPLTVTSAQKNPTAFYLCASIGETEAFFGQGTRLTVV.

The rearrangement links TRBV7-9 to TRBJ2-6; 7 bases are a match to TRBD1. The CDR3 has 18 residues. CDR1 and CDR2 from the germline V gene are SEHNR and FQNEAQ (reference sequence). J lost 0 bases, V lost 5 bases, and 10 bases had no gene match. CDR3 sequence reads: CASSEGQSFTSGANVLTF. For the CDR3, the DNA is TGTGCCAGCAGCGAGGGACAGTCGTTTACCTCTGGGGCCAACGTCCTGACTTTC. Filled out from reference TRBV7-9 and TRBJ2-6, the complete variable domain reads DTGVSQNPRHKITKRGQNVTFRCDPISEHNRLYWYRQTLGQGPEFLTYFQNEAQLEKSRLLSDRFSAERPKGSFSTLEIQRTEQGDSAMYLCASSEGQSFTSGANVLTFGAGSRLTVL.

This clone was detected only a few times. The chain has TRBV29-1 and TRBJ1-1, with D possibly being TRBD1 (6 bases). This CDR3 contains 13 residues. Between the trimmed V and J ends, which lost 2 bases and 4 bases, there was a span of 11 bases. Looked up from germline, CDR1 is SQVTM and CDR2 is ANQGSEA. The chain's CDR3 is CSVESRGATEAFF. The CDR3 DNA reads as TGCAGCGTTGAAAGTCGGGGGGCCACTGAAGCTTTCTTT.

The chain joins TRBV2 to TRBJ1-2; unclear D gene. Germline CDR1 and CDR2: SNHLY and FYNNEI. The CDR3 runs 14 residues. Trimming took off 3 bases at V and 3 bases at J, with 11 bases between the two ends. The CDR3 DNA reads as TGTGCCAGCAGTGAGCAGGCTTGGGACTATGGCTACACCTTC. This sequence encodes CASSEQAWDYGYTF.

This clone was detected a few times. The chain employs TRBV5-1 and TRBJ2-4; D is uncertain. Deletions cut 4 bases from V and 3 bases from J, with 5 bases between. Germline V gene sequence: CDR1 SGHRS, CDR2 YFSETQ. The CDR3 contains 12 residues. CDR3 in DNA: TGCGCCAGCAGCCCAGACAAAAACATTCAGTACTTC. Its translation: CASSPDKNIQYF.

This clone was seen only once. In DNA, the CDR3 is TGTGCCAGCAGCTTAGCAGGGCCCCGGTTCGAGCAGTACTTC. Translation: CASSLAGPRFEQYF. The J gene is TRBJ2-7, the V gene TRBV11-2; D may be TRBD1 (5 bases). V shed 1 base and J shed 6 bases, with 13 bases lying between them. The germline CDR1 and CDR2 sequences are SGHAT and FQNNGV. The CDR3 spans 14 residues.

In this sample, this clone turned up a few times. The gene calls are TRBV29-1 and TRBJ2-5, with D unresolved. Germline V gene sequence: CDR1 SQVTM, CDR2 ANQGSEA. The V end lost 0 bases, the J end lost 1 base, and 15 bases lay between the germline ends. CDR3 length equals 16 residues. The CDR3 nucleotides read TGCAGCGTTGAAGATCTGGTTACGGGCCCCCAAGAGACCCAGTACTTC. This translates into CSVEDLVTGPQETQYF.

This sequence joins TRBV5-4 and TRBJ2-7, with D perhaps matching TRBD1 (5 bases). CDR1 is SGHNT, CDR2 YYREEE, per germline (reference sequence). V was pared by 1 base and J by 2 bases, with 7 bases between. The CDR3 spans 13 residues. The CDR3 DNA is TGTGCCAGCAGCTTGCCGACAGCCTACGAGCAGTACTTC. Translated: CASSLPTAYEQYF.

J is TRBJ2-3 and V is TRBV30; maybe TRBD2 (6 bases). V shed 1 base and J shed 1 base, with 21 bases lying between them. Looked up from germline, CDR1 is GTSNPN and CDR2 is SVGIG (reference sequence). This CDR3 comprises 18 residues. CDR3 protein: CAWSGDSGSLMGTDTQYF. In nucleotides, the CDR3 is TGTGCCTGGAGTGGCGATAGCGGTTCCCTAATGGGCACAGATACGCAGTATTTT.